Listed below are T cell receptor beta chains from one sample, sequenced in a study of cytomegalovirus exposure and HLA in healthy donors. The protocol was immunoSEQ multiplex PCR, while the TCRdb copy is restricted to in-frame clones and leaves out a portion. The sample lists 120,000 or so clones, about 73% occurring once. Material for sequencing was PBMCs. The receptors come from a woman in her forties in good health and CMV-seronegative. Both conserved end residues are trimmed from each CDR3. The D gene is left open where the match is weak. Clone size is given for some rows only: seen once, a few or many times, or a class if the clone is expanded.

d_call: -; clone_size: -; j_call: TRBJ2-1; v_call: TRBV4-1; cdr3_aa: ASSQARSARSYNEQF
d_call: -; clone_size: few; j_call: TRBJ1-2; v_call: TRBV7-2; cdr3_aa: ASSLAGGAYGYT
d_call: -; clone_size: -; j_call: TRBJ1-3; v_call: TRBV9; cdr3_aa: ASSVGGDSGNTIY
d_call: TRBD2; clone_size: -; j_call: TRBJ2-1; v_call: TRBV29-1; cdr3_aa: SVVGLAGVDEQF
d_call: -; clone_size: -; j_call: TRBJ1-5; v_call: TRBV4-3; cdr3_aa: ASSQEPGRNQPQH
d_call: TRBD1; clone_size: once; j_call: TRBJ2-7; v_call: TRBV2; cdr3_aa: ASSPQGGEQY
d_call: -; clone_size: -; j_call: TRBJ2-3; v_call: TRBV27; cdr3_aa: ASRPGPGHFATDTQY
d_call: TRBD1; clone_size: -; j_call: TRBJ2-1; v_call: TRBV15; cdr3_aa: ATSLDRGRPEQF
d_call: -; clone_size: once; j_call: TRBJ2-1; v_call: TRBV7-9; cdr3_aa: ASSLGWGLEGNEQF
d_call: -; clone_size: -; j_call: TRBJ1-1; v_call: TRBV11-3; cdr3_aa: ASSWGGRNTEAF
d_call: -; clone_size: -; j_call: TRBJ2-5; v_call: TRBV5-1; cdr3_aa: ASRVRQETQY